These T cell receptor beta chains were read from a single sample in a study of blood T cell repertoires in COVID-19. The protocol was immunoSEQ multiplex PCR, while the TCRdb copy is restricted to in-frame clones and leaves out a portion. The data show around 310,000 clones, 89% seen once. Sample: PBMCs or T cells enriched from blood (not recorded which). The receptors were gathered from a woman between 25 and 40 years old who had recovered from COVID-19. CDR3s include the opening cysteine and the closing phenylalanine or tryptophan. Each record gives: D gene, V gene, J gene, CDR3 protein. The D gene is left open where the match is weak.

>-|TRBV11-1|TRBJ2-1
CASSLAQGGRGYNEQFF
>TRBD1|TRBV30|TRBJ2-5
CAANRGMGVQETQYF
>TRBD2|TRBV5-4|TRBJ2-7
CASSLGLAPYEQYF
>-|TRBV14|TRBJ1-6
CASSQDYGIEPLHF
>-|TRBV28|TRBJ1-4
CASSFSGATNEKLFF
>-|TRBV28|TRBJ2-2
CASSYRSGRSRTGELFF
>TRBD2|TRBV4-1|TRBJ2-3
CASSQPGLAIDTQYF
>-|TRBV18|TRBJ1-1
CASSPPSGATTEAFF
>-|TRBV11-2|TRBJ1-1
CASTDGWGQVLGAFF
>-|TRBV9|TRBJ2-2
CASSVASGMPTGELFF
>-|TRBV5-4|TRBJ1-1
CASSLFGTKKGAFF
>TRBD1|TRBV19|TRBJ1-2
CASSIDSGTAETNYGYTF
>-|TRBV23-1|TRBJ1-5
CASTGQPQHF
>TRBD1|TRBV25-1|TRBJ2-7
CASSAQGQTFNYEQYF
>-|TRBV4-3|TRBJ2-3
CASSQDRIRNTDTQYF
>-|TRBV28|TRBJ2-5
CASSFRAQETQYF
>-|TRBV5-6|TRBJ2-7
CASSIGGTYEQYF
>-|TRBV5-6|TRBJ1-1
CASSLVGATEAFF
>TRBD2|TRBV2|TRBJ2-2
CAAGGRGAGELFF
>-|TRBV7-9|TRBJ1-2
CASSWTASNYGYTF
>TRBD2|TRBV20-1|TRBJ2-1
CSASGTSGRSNEQFF
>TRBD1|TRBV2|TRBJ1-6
CASSQQGASNSPLHF
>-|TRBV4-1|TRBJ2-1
CASSQDHQRDRSNEQFF
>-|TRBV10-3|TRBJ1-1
CAISGTNRVSNTEAFF
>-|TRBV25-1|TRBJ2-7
CASSHRTYEQYF
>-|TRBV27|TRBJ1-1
CASSLSAGADTEAFF
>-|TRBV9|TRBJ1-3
CASSVERAYDGNTIYF
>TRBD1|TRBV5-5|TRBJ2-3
CASSLGQTSSTDTQYF
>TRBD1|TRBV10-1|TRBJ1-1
CASIGQGNTEAFF
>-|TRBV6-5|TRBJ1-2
CASSTGYGGPYGYTF
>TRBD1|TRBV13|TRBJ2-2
CASSLYRQGTGELFF
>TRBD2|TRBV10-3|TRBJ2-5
CAIRPSGREGQETQYF
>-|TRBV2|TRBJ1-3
CASSEIIVSSGNTIYF
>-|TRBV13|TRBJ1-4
CASSLVGGWTNEKLFF
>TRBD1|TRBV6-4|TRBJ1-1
CATRDRLDTEAFF
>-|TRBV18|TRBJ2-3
CASSPLSTDTQYF
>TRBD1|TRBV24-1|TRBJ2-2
CATRQGAYTGELFF
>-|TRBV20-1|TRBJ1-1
CSARESTEAFF
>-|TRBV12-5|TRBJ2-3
CASGPRTVSSSTDTQYF
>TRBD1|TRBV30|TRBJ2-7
CAWNRGIYEQYF
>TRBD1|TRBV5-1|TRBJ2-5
CASSWGTGYTQETQYF
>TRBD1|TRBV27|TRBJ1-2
CASTKEGAQYGYTF
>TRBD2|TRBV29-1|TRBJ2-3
CSASGTSRTDSTDTQYF
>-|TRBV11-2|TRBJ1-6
CASSPGTSNSPLHF
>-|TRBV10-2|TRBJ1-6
CASGPAGGSPLHF
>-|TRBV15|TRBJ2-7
CATSSWETNINSYEQYF
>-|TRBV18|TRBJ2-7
CASSDPEGASSYEQYF